The rows below give T cell receptor beta chains drawn from one sample of a study of T cells in Graves' hyperthyroidism and ophthalmopathy. One entry per CDR3 protein, called by TCRdb with MiXCR from the multiplex PCR reads. Found here are hundreds of thousands of distinct CDR3 sequences, 22% of them singletons; the top ten hold about 60%. The sample taken for sequencing was blood. The receptors stem from a man aged 30 to 45 with Graves' ophthalmopathy. The CDR3 runs from the conserved cysteine through the conserved F or W. The size entry is marked missing in some rows and otherwise reads once, few, many or a size class.

>TRBV11-2|NA|TRBJ2-7
CASSPTGGPYEQYF
>TRBV18|NA|TRBJ2-2
CASSQVANTGELFF
>TRBV28|few|TRBJ2-5
CASKLSQGSETQYF
>TRBV30|many|TRBJ1-2
CAWSVDWYGYTF
>TRBV18|many|TRBJ1-1
CASSPPMNTEAFF
>TRBV30|many|TRBJ1-1
CALTRQLNTEAFF
>TRBV7-9|NA|TRBJ1-1
CASSPWEEAFF
>TRBV5-1|many|TRBJ2-3
CASSLEGRPRTDTQYF
>TRBV10-3|few|TRBJ1-1
CAISESGFTEAFF
>TRBV28|many|TRBJ2-1
CASRIAGGPGEQFF
>TRBV4-1|few|TRBJ2-7
CASSQDGTSGHEQYF
>TRBV12-3/TRBV12-4|few|TRBJ2-6
CASLPQGALSGANVLTF
>TRBV12-5|many|TRBJ2-7
CASGDPLAGVVYEQYF